These T cell receptor beta chains were read from a single sample in a study of blood T cell repertoires in COVID-19. Method: immunoSEQ multiplex PCR; TCRdb's copy keeps in-frame clones and lacks some. The data contain about 190,000 clones, 85% to 90% of them seen just once; the ten biggest clones take up 20% to 25%. Sequencing used PBMCs or T cells enriched from blood (not recorded which). The receptors shown here come from a woman aged 35 to 49 in a cohort exposed to, infected with or recovered from COVID-19 (not recorded which). Each CDR3 is given with its conserved first and last residue. A D gene is named only where the DNA matches it firmly. Clone size is stated in some rows and not others, as once, few, many or a class when expanded.

d_gene	j_gene	abundance	v_gene	CDR3nt	CDR3aa
TRBD1	TRBJ1-4	NA	TRBV11-2	TGTGCCAGCAGCTCGACCGGGACAGAGAATGAAAAACTGTTTTTT	CASSSTGTENEKLFF
NA	TRBJ1-6	NA	TRBV6-5	TGTGCCAGCAAGACTGGGGGACATTTTGGTTCACCCCTCCACTTT	CASKTGGHFGSPLHF
TRBD1	TRBJ2-3	NA	TRBV28	TGTGCCAGCAGTTTATTACAGGGGTATCATAATACGCAGTATTTT	CASSLLQGYHNTQYF
NA	TRBJ1-4	NA	TRBV13	TGTGCCAGCAGCTTCCGGGAAGGGTCTGAAAAACTGTTTTTT	CASSFREGSEKLFF
NA	TRBJ2-7	NA	TRBV5-1	TGCGCCAGCAGTCTAGGTTACGAGCAGTACTTC	CASSLGYEQYF
TRBD1	TRBJ1-6	NA	TRBV2	TGTGCCAGCAGACCCCGGGACAGGGGAGATTCACCCCTCCACTTT	CASRPRDRGDSPLHF
TRBD1	TRBJ2-7	NA	TRBV27	TGTGCCAGCAGCCTCCTCCAGGGGGCGATCTACGAGCAGTACTTC	CASSLLQGAIYEQYF
NA	TRBJ1-2	NA	TRBV19	TGTGCCAGTAGTATATTAGCTCGCGGTGGCTACACCTTC	CASSILARGGYTF
NA	TRBJ2-3	NA	TRBV7-2	TGTGCCAGCAGCCCCGAGCGGGCGGATACGCAGTATTTT	CASSPERADTQYF
NA	TRBJ2-5	NA	TRBV5-1	TGCGCCAGCAGCTTGGCGGGGGGCCTTCAAGAGACCCAGTACTTC	CASSLAGGLQETQYF
NA	TRBJ1-5	NA	TRBV29-1	TGCAGCGTTGGGGGGCTCGGCGACAGTCAGCCCCAGCATTTT	CSVGGLGDSQPQHF
NA	TRBJ2-7	NA	TRBV5-6	TGTGCCAGCAGCTTGGCTGGCAGAAGCTCCTACGAGCAGTACTTC	CASSLAGRSSYEQYF
NA	TRBJ1-2	NA	TRBV6-1	TGTGCCAGCAGTGAATTGACCCTTTGGGGCAGGCCTGACTATGGCTACACCTTC	CASSELTLWGRPDYGYTF
NA	TRBJ2-3	NA	TRBV13	TGTGCCAGCAGCTTAGATCGCGGGCCCACAGATACGCAGTATTTT	CASSLDRGPTDTQYF
NA	TRBJ1-3	once	TRBV29-1	TGCAGCGTTAGACAGTCTGGAAACACCATATATTTT	CSVRQSGNTIYF
TRBD2	TRBJ2-1	NA	TRBV5-1	TGCGCCAGCAGCTTGGCCGGGGGACTAGGTGTCAATGAGCAGTTCTTC	CASSLAGGLGVNEQFF
TRBD1	TRBJ1-1	NA	TRBV7-9	TGTGCCAGCAGCTTAGGCTTCTTTGGACAGGCCAACACTGAAGCTTTCTTT	CASSLGFFGQANTEAFF
TRBD2	TRBJ2-3	once	TRBV29-1	TGCAGCGCTCCAGCGGGGGGGCTCACAGATACGCAGTATTTT	CSAPAGGLTDTQYF
TRBD1	TRBJ2-7	once	TRBV7-6	TGTGCCAGCAGCGGGCGGGACAGGAGCTACGAGCAGTACTTC	CASSGRDRSYEQYF
NA	TRBJ1-3	NA	TRBV7-2	TGTGCCAGCAGCTTGGTGGGACAATCTACGAGCTCTGGAAACACCATATATTTT	CASSLVGQSTSSGNTIYF
NA	TRBJ2-4	NA	TRBV6-5	TGTGCCAGCAGTCCCGGAGGGGGGGGGAACATTCAGTACTTC	CASSPGGGGNIQYF
NA	TRBJ1-1	NA	TRBV20-1	TGCAGTGGAAAAAGGGGATTAATGGCTTTCTTT	CSGKRGLMAFF
NA	TRBJ1-5	NA	TRBV28	TGTGCCAGCAGCCATCCCATGACAGGTGCAGAGCCCCAGCATTTT	CASSHPMTGAEPQHF
TRBD1	TRBJ1-1	NA	TRBV5-5	TGTGCCAGCAGCTTGGGAGGGGGCGCGACTGAAGCTTTCTTT	CASSLGGGATEAFF
NA	TRBJ2-3	once	TRBV7-2	TGTGCCAGCAGCTTAGTGGGCCTCGAACGCTCCAGGACAGATACGCAGTATTTT	CASSLVGLERSRTDTQYF
NA	TRBJ2-1	NA	TRBV4-3	TGCGCCAGCAGCCAAGATATCAGTCATTATGAGCAGTTCTTC	CASSQDISHYEQFF
TRBD1	TRBJ1-5	few	TRBV19	TGTGCCAGCTGGAGCAGGGGGACGCCCCTCTCACCCCAGCATTTT	CASWSRGTPLSPQHF
NA	TRBJ2-3	NA	TRBV7-8	TGTGCCAGCACCTTAGATCATACTGGGCACACAGATACGCAGTATTTT	CASTLDHTGHTDTQYF
NA	TRBJ1-6	few	TRBV18	TGTGCCAGCTCACCGGCAGGGAGGATCGGAGATTCACCCCTCCACTTT	CASSPAGRIGDSPLHF
NA	TRBJ1-5	NA	TRBV4-1	TGCGCCAGCAGCCAAGATATAAGACAGGCTGTGGGCAATCAGCCCCAGCATTTT	CASSQDIRQAVGNQPQHF
NA	TRBJ2-7	NA	TRBV21-1	TGTGCCATCCGGTCCTTCACGGAGCAGTACTTC	CAIRSFTEQYF
TRBD2	TRBJ2-3	NA	TRBV7-9	TGTGCCAGCAGCCCTCCCACTAGCGGGGGATCTAGCACAGATACGCAGTATTTT	CASSPPTSGGSSTDTQYF
NA	TRBJ1-6	NA	TRBV27	TGTGCCAGCAGTTTAGGCCAGTATAATTCACCCCTCCACTTT	CASSLGQYNSPLHF
TRBD2	TRBJ2-7	NA	TRBV7-6	TGTGCCAGCAGCTTAGTAGCTAGCGGACTTACCTACGAGCAGTACTTC	CASSLVASGLTYEQYF
TRBD1	TRBJ1-2	NA	TRBV10-3	TGTGCCATCAGTGTGGACAGGGAGGGCTCTGGCTATGGCTACACCTTC	CAISVDREGSGYGYTF